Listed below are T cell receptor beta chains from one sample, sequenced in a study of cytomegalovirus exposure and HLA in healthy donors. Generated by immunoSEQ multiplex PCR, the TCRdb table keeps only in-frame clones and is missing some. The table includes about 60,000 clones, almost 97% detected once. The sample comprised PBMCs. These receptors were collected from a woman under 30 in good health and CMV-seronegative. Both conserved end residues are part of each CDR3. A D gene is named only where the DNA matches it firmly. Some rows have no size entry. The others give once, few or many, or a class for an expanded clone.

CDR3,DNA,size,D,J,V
CASSLPSGNYGYTF,TGCGCCAGCAGCTTGCCCTCAGGGAACTATGGCTACACCTTC,.,.,TRBJ1-2,TRBV5-1
CSVGGLGAFF,TGCAGCGTTGGGGGCTTGGGAGCTTTCTTT,.,.,TRBJ1-1,TRBV29-1
CASSVGVAAAEETQYF,TGTGCCAGCAGCGTAGGGGTAGCGGCAGCCGAAGAGACCCAGTACTTC,.,.,TRBJ2-5,TRBV9
CATRLAGGQETQYF,TGTGCCACAAGACTAGCGGGGGGCCAAGAGACCCAGTACTTC,.,TRBD2,TRBJ2-5,TRBV10-3
CASSEQKGAGPQYEQFF,TGTGCCAGCAGTGAACAAAAGGGGGCGGGGCCCCAATATGAGCAGTTCTTC,.,.,TRBJ2-1,TRBV2
CAWSRGQGRQPQHF,TGTGCCTGGAGTAGGGGGCAGGGCCGGCAGCCCCAGCATTTT,.,TRBD1,TRBJ1-5,TRBV30
CASTVLNTEAFF,TGTGCCAGCACGGTACTGAACACTGAAGCTTTCTTT,once,.,TRBJ1-1,TRBV2
CASSWIAGDTGELFF,TGCGCCAGCAGCTGGATCGCGGGGGACACCGGGGAGCTGTTTTTT,.,TRBD2,TRBJ2-2,TRBV5-1
CASSQGGAGRDTQYF,TGTGCCAGCAGCCAAGGGGGGGCGGGCCGCGATACGCAGTATTTT,.,.,TRBJ2-3,TRBV11-3
CASSPRVRGGFTNTGELFF,TGTGCCAGCAGTCCCCGTGTCAGGGGAGGGTTCACGAACACCGGGGAGCTGTTTTTT,.,.,TRBJ2-2,TRBV27
CASSPQGINGQPQHF,TGTGCCAGCAGCCCACAGGGAATAAATGGTCAGCCCCAGCATTTT,.,.,TRBJ1-5,TRBV28
CAIRGTGWDEQYF,TGTGCCATCAGAGGGACAGGGTGGGATGAGCAGTACTTC,.,TRBD1,TRBJ2-7,TRBV10-3
CASSSSGRVREQYF,TGTGCCAGCTCATCTAGCGGGAGGGTCCGCGAGCAGTACTTC,.,TRBD2,TRBJ2-7,TRBV18
CAISEPRVFEQYF,TGTGCCATCAGTGAGCCCAGGGTCTTCGAGCAGTACTTC,.,.,TRBJ2-7,TRBV10-3
CASSRSGANVLTF,TGTGCCAGCAGTCGCTCTGGGGCCAACGTCCTGACTTTC,.,.,TRBJ2-6,TRBV6-5
CASSLVGGRSTGELFF,TGCGCCAGCAGCTTGGTAGGCGGGAGGTCGACCGGGGAGCTGTTTTTT,.,TRBD2,TRBJ2-2,TRBV5-1
CASRQGGAYYGYTF,TGTGCCAGCAGACAGGGGGGGGCCTACTATGGCTACACCTTC,.,TRBD1,TRBJ1-2,TRBV7-2
CASSFSGYGYTF,TGTGCCAGCAGCTTTTCCGGGTATGGCTACACCTTC,.,.,TRBJ1-2,TRBV7-9
CSVGGDYSNQPQHF,TGCAGCGTTGGGGGAGACTATAGCAATCAGCCCCAGCATTTT,.,.,TRBJ1-5,TRBV29-1
CASSLVGSGFGGYTF,TGTGCCAGCAGCTTGGTGGGTTCAGGGTTCGGGGGCTACACCTTC,.,.,TRBJ1-2,TRBV5-4
CAIRRQYNEQFF,TGTGCCATCAGAAGACAGTACAATGAGCAGTTCTTC,.,.,TRBJ2-1,TRBV10-3
CASSILGDRGEEIQYF,TGTGCCAGTAGTATATTGGGGGACAGGGGGGAAGAGATCCAGTACTTC,once,TRBD1,TRBJ2-5,TRBV19
CASGHHSNTEAFF,TGTGCCAGCGGACACCATTCGAACACTGAAGCTTTCTTT,.,.,TRBJ1-1,TRBV6-6
CAWSVFKEDSTYEQYF,TGTGCCTGGAGTGTATTTAAAGAGGACAGTACCTACGAGCAGTACTTC,.,.,TRBJ2-7,TRBV30
CASSEGGGNQPQHF,TGTGCCAGCAGTGAAGGGGGGGGAAATCAGCCCCAGCATTTT,.,.,TRBJ1-5,TRBV6-1
CASTRDTDTQYF,TGTGCCAGCACCCGGGACACAGATACGCAGTATTTT,.,.,TRBJ2-3,TRBV25-1
CASSPGTGGYEQYF,TGTGCCAGCAGTCCCGGGACAGGGGGGTACGAGCAGTACTTC,few,TRBD1,TRBJ2-7,TRBV27
CAWSVGVTQYF,TGTGCCTGGAGTGTAGGGGTGACCCAGTACTTC,.,.,TRBJ2-5,TRBV30
CASSTGGGRNTGELFF,TGTGCCAGCAGCACCGGGGGGGGGCGGAACACCGGGGAGCTGTTTTTT,.,TRBD2,TRBJ2-2,TRBV5-4
CASSQDYPGEYQETQYF,TGCGCCAGCAGCCAAGATTATCCGGGGGAGTACCAAGAGACCCAGTACTTC,.,.,TRBJ2-5,TRBV4-3
CASSEGGMLNTEAFF,TGTGCCAGCAGTGAGGGCGGGATGTTGAACACTGAAGCTTTCTTT,.,.,TRBJ1-1,TRBV6-1
CASSPTSETYEQYF,TGTGCCAGCAGCCCAACTAGCGAAACCTACGAGCAGTACTTC,.,TRBD2,TRBJ2-7,TRBV28
CASRGYRGYNTEAFF,TGTGCCAGTAGGGGATACAGGGGTTATAACACTGAAGCTTTCTTT,once,TRBD1,TRBJ1-1,TRBV19
CATSRRGGETQYF,TGTGCCACCAGCAGACGGGGGGGGGAGACCCAGTACTTC,.,TRBD2,TRBJ2-5,TRBV15
CAIRDREFTGELFF,TGTGCCATCAGGGACAGGGAATTCACCGGGGAGCTGTTTTTT,.,TRBD1,TRBJ2-2,TRBV10-3
CASSQAGGGPYNEQFF,TGCGCCAGCAGCCAAGCTGGGGGGGGGCCGTACAATGAGCAGTTCTTC,.,.,TRBJ2-1,TRBV4-3
CASSSSGAQETQYF,TGTGCCAGCAGTTCGTCAGGGGCCCAAGAGACCCAGTACTTC,.,.,TRBJ2-5,TRBV6-6
CASSPPGPIGETQYF,TGTGCCAGCAGCCCCCCCGGCCCGATCGGGGAGACCCAGTACTTC,.,.,TRBJ2-5,TRBV7-9
CASSLELAANEQFF,TGTGCCAGCAGCTTGGAACTAGCGGCCAATGAGCAGTTCTTC,.,TRBD2,TRBJ2-1,TRBV7-3
CRDLEVSQHF,TGCAGGGACTTGGAGGTGTCCCAGCATTTT,.,.,TRBJ1-5,TRBV20-1
CASSVATGWDEQYF,TGTGCCAGCAGCGTAGCTACAGGGTGGGACGAGCAGTACTTC,.,.,TRBJ2-7,TRBV9
CASSPGGAGDTQYF,TGTGCCAGCAGCCCTGGGGGGGCGGGAGATACGCAGTATTTT,.,.,TRBJ2-3,TRBV6-4
CASGGSHEQYF,TGTGCCAGCGGGGGGTCCCACGAGCAGTACTTC,.,.,TRBJ2-7,TRBV6-6
CASSPLDSLGRQYF,TGTGCCAGCAGTCCGTTGGACAGCTTGGGACGGCAGTACTTC,few,.,TRBJ2-7,TRBV6-5
CASHRAGEKLFF,TGTGCCAGCCACAGGGCTGGTGAAAAACTGTTTTTT,once,.,TRBJ1-4,TRBV19
CSAALAAADTQYF,TGCAGCGCGGCGCTAGCGGCCGCAGATACGCAGTATTTT,.,TRBD2,TRBJ2-3,TRBV29-1
CASSFGQGDYGYTF,TGTGCCAGCAGTTTTGGGCAGGGCGACTATGGCTACACCTTC,.,.,TRBJ1-2,TRBV28
CASSPRDRSYSNQPQHF,TGTGCCAGCAGTCCCCGGGACAGGTCGTATAGCAATCAGCCCCAGCATTTT,.,TRBD1,TRBJ1-5,TRBV28
CAIGDRAGGYTF,TGTGCCATCGGGGACAGAGCAGGGGGCTACACCTTC,.,TRBD1,TRBJ1-2,TRBV10-3
CARTGRWERGPHTQYF,TGTGCCCGGACCGGCCGGTGGGAGCGGGGCCCCCATACGCAGTATTTT,.,TRBD2,TRBJ2-3,TRBV30
CASSVGPREPQHF,TGTGCCAGCAGCGTCGGACCGAGGGAGCCCCAGCATTTT,.,.,TRBJ1-5,TRBV7-2
CATSRGLALGETQYF,TGTGCCACCAGCAGAGGGCTAGCATTGGGAGAGACCCAGTACTTC,.,.,TRBJ2-5,TRBV15
CASSPRRASGPSTDTQYF,TGTGCCAGCAGCCCCCGTCGTGCTAGCGGCCCTAGCACAGATACGCAGTATTTT,.,TRBD2,TRBJ2-3,TRBV11-3
CASSLGPGSDTQYF,TGTGCCAGCAGCTTAGGCCCGGGGTCAGATACGCAGTATTTT,.,.,TRBJ2-3,TRBV7-3
CASSLVSGAYQPQHF,TGTGCCAGCAGCTTGGTTTCTGGGGCGTATCAGCCCCAGCATTTT,few,.,TRBJ1-5,TRBV5-8
CASSYRQTNEKLFF,TGTGCCAGCAGTTATCGGCAGACAAATGAAAAACTGTTTTTT,.,.,TRBJ1-4,TRBV6-9
CATPHLSGGLPPTYEQYF,TGTGCCACCCCCCACCTTAGCGGGGGACTCCCCCCAACCTACGAGCAGTACTTC,.,TRBD2,TRBJ2-7,TRBV15
CASSPLTGTGGRMSGKLFF,TGTGCCAGCAGCCCTCTCACCGGGACAGGGGGCCGAATGAGCGGAAAACTGTTTTTT,.,TRBD1,TRBJ1-4,TRBV7-8
CASSQDAAPSSYNEQFF,TGCGCCAGCAGCCAAGATGCAGCGCCTAGCTCCTACAATGAGCAGTTCTTC,.,.,TRBJ2-1,TRBV4-3